The next 27 T cell receptor beta chains were all read from a single sample in a study of OX40 agonist ivuxolimab in advanced cancers. Measured with immunoSEQ multiplex PCR; TCRdb has only the in-frame clones, and not every one. The sample shows under 100,000 clones, less than 85% of them seen only once. The sample was CD4+ or CD8+ T cells sorted from blood, taken in a trial of the OX40 agonist ivuxolimab. Source of these receptors: an adult with an advanced solid tumor such as melanoma, head and neck, liver or kidney cancer.

This chain uses TRBV5-1 with TRBJ2-1, with 8 bases that match TRBD1. V shed 5 bases, J shed 5 bases, and the junction held 18 bases outside the gene matches. CDR1 and CDR2 from the germline V gene are SGHRS and YFSETQ. The CDR3 has 18 residues. CDR3 in DNA: TGCGCCAGCAGGCGAGGACAGGGCTTGGGGAGGAGGGACAATGAGCAGTTCTTC. It codes for CASRRGQGLGRRDNEQFF.

The chain carries TRBV7-3 and TRBJ2-3; D might be TRBD2 (5 bases). The CDR3 is 14 amino acids. CDR1 is SGHTA and CDR2 is FQGTGA in the germline V gene. Between the trimmed V and J ends, which lost 3 bases and 0 bases, there was a span of 7 bases. The CDR3 sequence is CASSFRTSTDTQYF. The CDR3 DNA sequence: TGTGCCAGCAGCTTCAGGACTAGCACAGATACGCAGTATTTT.

The chain joins TRBV5-6 to TRBJ2-7; the D gene could be TRBD1 or TRBD2 (5 bases each). Germline-derived CDR1 and CDR2 are SGHDT and YYEEEE. The CDR3 contains 14 residues. V gave up 3 bases and J gave up 2 bases, with 12 bases separating them. CDR3 DNA: TGTGCCAGCAGCTCGGGACCTCAGACCTACGAGCAGTACTTC. Residues: CASSSGPQTYEQYF.

The J gene is TRBJ1-2, the V gene TRBV7-2; TRBD1 agrees at 9 bases. The CDR3 is made up of 16 amino acids. The V gene's germline CDR1 is SGHTA and CDR2 FQGNSA. With V trimmed by 4 bases and J by 7 bases, 13 bases remained unmatched. The CDR3 coding sequence is TGTGCCAGCAGCTCCGGGACAGGGCTTTCTGGAGGTGGCTACACCTTC. Protein product: CASSSGTGLSGGGYTF.

V usage is TRBV11-2 and J usage is TRBJ2-1; D is possibly TRBD1 or TRBD2 (5 bases each). V lost 3 bases and J lost 6, with 18 bases in between. Per germline, CDR1 SGHAT and CDR2 FQNNGV. The CDR3 runs 16 residues. The CDR3 DNA reads TGTGCCAGCAGCTTCTTAAGGGGACGGCGCCGCAATGAGCAGTTCTTC. It encodes CASSFLRGRRRNEQFF.

V is TRBV11-1 and J is TRBJ2-5; 9 bases match TRBD2. This CDR3 is built from 16 residues. Germline loops: CDR1 SGHAT, CDR2 FQDESV (reference sequence). V lost 2 bases and J lost 6; bases outside the gene matches: 10. The CDR3 coding sequence is TGTGCCAGCAGCTTATTAGCCGCGGGGGGGCAAAAGACCCAGTACTTC. Its translation is CASSLLAAGGQKTQYF.

The chain recombines TRBV7-6 with TRBJ2-5; TRBD1 aligns across 7 bases. CDR1 is SGHVS and CDR2 is FNYEAQ in the germline V gene. V dropped 5 bases and J dropped 5; count of bases not matched to a gene: 11. CDR3 size: 15 residues. The CDR3 reads CASSATGKGRETQYF. CDR3 DNA: TGTGCCAGCAGCGCGACAGGGAAGGGTCGGGAGACCCAGTACTTC.

Only one count was recorded for this clone. The chain is built from TRBV10-3 and TRBJ2-3; D not certain. Germline V gene data show CDR1 as ENHRY and CDR2 as SYGVKD. V lost 2 bases and J lost 6, with 9 bases in between. CDR3 length equals 13 residues. The CDR3 sequence is CAISERDPDTQYF. The CDR3 DNA is TGTGCCATCAGTGAGCGAGATCCGGATACGCAGTATTTT.

The V call is TRBV30, the J call TRBJ2-5; D is unclear. V was trimmed by 2 bases and J by 5 bases, leaving 6 bases between them. CDR3 length: 11 residues. The germline V gene encodes CDR1 GTSNPN and CDR2 SVGIG (reference sequence). The CDR3, as DNA: TGTGCCTGGAGTAGAGAGGAGACCCAGTACTTC. This gives the protein CAWSREETQYF.

The rearrangement links TRBV29-1 to TRBJ1-4; no definite D call. The CDR3 loop spans 11 amino acids. Germline lookup yields CDR1 SQVTM and CDR2 ANQGSEA. The V end lost 7 bases, the J end lost 7 bases, and 10 bases lay between the germline ends. CDR3 protein: CSASRAEKLFF. CDR3 DNA: TGCAGCGCTTCCAGAGCTGAAAAACTGTTTTTT. The full variable domain, completed using reference TRBV29-1 and TRBJ1-4, is SAVISQKPSRDICQRGTSLTIQCQVDSQVTMMFWYRQQPGQSLTLIATANQGSEATYESGFVIDKFPISRPNLTFSTLTVSNMSPEDSSIYLCSASRAEKLFFGSGTQLSVL.

This clone was detected only once. The CDR3 region has the DNA TGCGCCAGCAGCTTGGCCGGAGGGGGCCAAGAGACCCAGTACTTC. It codes for CASSLAGGGQETQYF. V is TRBV5-1 and J is TRBJ2-5, with D perhaps assigned TRBD1 or TRBD2 (6 bases each). Looked up from germline, CDR1 is SGHRS and CDR2 is YFSETQ. V was shortened by 0 bases and J by 1 base, with 10 bases between the two germline ends. This CDR3 contains 15 residues.

The rearrangement joins TRBV7-3 to TRBJ2-1, with 8 bases matching TRBD2. Germline V lookup: CDR1 SGHTA, CDR2 FQGTGA. The CDR3 is 14 residues long. J was trimmed by 9 bases and V by 5 bases; bases with no gene match: 9. The CDR3 sequence: CASSTLAGSGEQFF. CDR3 coding DNA: TGTGCCAGCAGCACTTTAGCGGGATCGGGTGAGCAGTTCTTC.

The V and J genes are TRBV10-3 and TRBJ2-3, with TRBD1 as a possible D gene (6 bases). V was clipped by 9 bases and J by 2 bases, with 15 bases between them. This CDR3 is 14 amino acids long. From germline, CDR1 is ENHRY and CDR2 SYGVKD. CDR3 loop: CAITRAGDTDTQYF. In DNA form, the CDR3 reads TGTGCCATTACCCGGGCAGGGGACACAGATACGCAGTATTTT.

V is TRBV28 and J is TRBJ2-7; a weak D match, TRBD1 (6 bases). Trimming shortened V by 3 bases and J by 6 bases, and 15 bases separated the two germline ends. CDR1 and CDR2 from the germline V gene are MDHEN and SYDVKM. CDR3 length equals 14 residues. The CDR3 bases are TGTGCCAGCAGTTTGACAGGTTGGGGCAGCGAGCAGTACTTC. Protein: CASSLTGWGSEQYF.

The chain uses TRBV7-9 and TRBJ2-1; D unclear. This CDR3 contains 12 residues. Looked up from germline, CDR1 is SEHNR and CDR2 is FQNEAQ (reference sequence). The V end lost 7 bases, the J end lost 5 bases, and 9 bases lay between the germline ends. CDR3 sequence reads: CASILDDNEQFF. For the CDR3, the DNA is TGTGCCAGCATCCTTGATGACAATGAGCAGTTCTTC.

The J gene is TRBJ2-4, the V gene TRBV15; 11 bases are shared with TRBD1. This CDR3 contains 15 residues. The germline V gene has CDR1 LNHNV and CDR2 YYDKDF (reference sequence). V shed 2 bases and J 6 bases; nucleotides not matched to a gene: 3. This CDR3 reads CATSRTGTGGNIQYF. CDR3 sequence (DNA): TGTGCCACCAGCAGAACCGGGACAGGGGGAAACATTCAGTACTTC.

This clone appeared a single time. The chain carries TRBV29-1 and TRBJ2-7, with a possible D match to TRBD1 (7 bases). This CDR3 is 14 amino acids long. V was pared by 3 bases and J by 5 bases, with 17 bases between. Germline CDR1 and CDR2: SQVTM and ANQGSEA. The CDR3 DNA reads TGCAGCGTTGAGACTAGACAGGGTTCCCACGAGCAGTACTTC. Its translation is CSVETRQGSHEQYF.

CDR3 bases: TGTGCCAGCTCACCGAGCACCTCGGGGACAGGGAACTATGGCTACACCTTC. Protein product: CASSPSTSGTGNYGYTF. This chain connects TRBV18 to TRBJ1-2, with 9 bases that match TRBD1. The trim removed 3 bases at V and 2 bases at J, leaving 10 bases unmatched. There are 17 residues in the CDR3. Germline V gives CDR1 KGHSH, CDR2 LQKENI.

This chain links TRBV30 with TRBJ1-3; D gene uncertain. This CDR3 region has 14 residues. V shed 0 bases and J shed 7 bases, with 13 bases lying between them. Germline CDR1 is GTSNPN and CDR2 is SVGIG (reference sequence). The CDR3 nucleotides are TGTGCCTGGAGTGTGACGGATCGCAGGAACACCATATATTTT. Protein product: CAWSVTDRRNTIYF. Complete variable domain (other parts from reference TRBV30 and TRBJ1-3): SQTIHQWPATLVQPVGSPLSLECTVEGTSNPNLYWYRQAAGRGLQLLFYSVGIGQISSEVPQNLSASRPQDRQFILSSKKLLLSDSGFYLCAWSVTDRRNTIYFGEGSWLTVV.

In DNA form, the CDR3 reads TGTGCCAGCAGCTTAGGGTTGAGCTCCTACAATGAGCAGTTCTTC. Encoded protein: CASSLGLSSYNEQFF. The V gene is TRBV11-3, the J gene TRBJ2-1, with D uncertain. The CDR3 is 15 residues long. Looked up from germline, CDR1 is SGHNT and CDR2 is YENEEA. V gave up 1 base and J gave up 0 bases, with 7 bases separating them. Full variable domain (outside the CDR3, taken from reference TRBV11-3 and TRBJ2-1): EAGVVQSPRYKIIEKKQPVAFWCNPISGHNTLYWYLQNLGQGPELLIRYENEEAVDDSQLPKDRFSAERLKGVDSTLKIQPAELGDSAVYLCASSLGLSSYNEQFFGPGTRLTVL.

The rearrangement uses TRBV5-6 and TRBJ2-7, with 9 bases aligning to TRBD1. The V gene end was trimmed by 4 bases and the J gene end by 2 bases; junction bases not matched to a gene: 7. CDR3 length: 15 residues. Germline values: CDR1 SGHDT, CDR2 YYEEEE. The DNA for the CDR3 is TGTGCCAGCAGCGCCCCGGGACAGGGAACCTACGAGCAGTACTTC. Amino acid sequence: CASSAPGQGTYEQYF. Supplemented by reference TRBV5-6 and TRBJ2-7, the full variable domain reads DAGVTQSPTHLIKTRGQQVTLRCSPKSGHDTVSWYQQALGQGPQFIFQYYEEEERQRGNFPDRFSGHQFPNYSSELNVNALLLGDSALYLCASSAPGQGTYEQYFGPGTRLTVT.

The rearrangement uses TRBV7-2 and TRBJ1-5, with 7 bases that match TRBD1. The V and J ends lost 5 bases and 4 bases, in that order; junction bases with no gene match: 5. This CDR3 spans 14 amino acids. The germline gives CDR1 SGHTA, CDR2 FQGNSA. The CDR3 DNA follows: TGTGCCAGCAGCCCCCAACAGGGGAATCAGCCCCAGCATTTT. This translates into CASSPQQGNQPQHF.

The rearrangement links TRBV28 to TRBJ2-7, with 9 positions matching TRBD2. Germline trimming cut 4 bases from V and 0 bases from J; bases unmatched to any gene: 4. CDR1 is MDHEN, CDR2 SYDVKM, per germline. The CDR3 length is 15 residues. CDR3 DNA sequence: TGTGCCAGCAGTTCGTTGACTAGCGGCTCCTACGAGCAGTACTTC. Encoded protein: CASSSLTSGSYEQYF.

This clone occurred a few times. The CDR3 loop reads CASSLRLSGEQYF. The DNA for the CDR3 is TGTGCCAGCAGCCTACGACTGTCTGGCGAGCAGTACTTC. The genes are TRBV7-2 and TRBJ2-7; unclear D gene. The CDR3 length is 13 residues. Germline V gene lookup returns CDR1 SGHTA and CDR2 FQGNSA. V gave up 5 bases and J gave up 6 bases, with 14 bases separating them.

The chain joins TRBV29-1 to TRBJ2-5; TRBD2 matches 12 bases. Germline CDR1 is SQVTM and CDR2 is ANQGSEA. V lost 6 bases and J lost 5; bases outside the gene matches: 7. The CDR3 spans 14 residues. In nucleotides, the CDR3 is TGCAGCGTCGCCCGCCTAGCGGGGGGGGAGACCCAGTACTTC. Translation gives CSVARLAGGETQYF.

This clone was observed once. The V gene is TRBV7-2, the J gene TRBJ1-5; 7 bases align to TRBD1. Germline CDR1 is SGHTA and CDR2 is FQGNSA. The ends lost 5 bases at V and 3 bases at J; junction bases unmatched: 7. This CDR3 contains 15 residues. CDR3 in amino acids: CASSQDRYPNQPQHF. CDR3 nucleotide sequence: TGTGCCAGCAGCCAGGACAGGTACCCCAATCAGCCCCAGCATTTT. The whole variable domain, filled in from reference TRBV7-2 and TRBJ1-5, reads GAGVSQSPSNKVTEKGKDVELRCDPISGHTALYWYRQSLGQGLEFLIYFQGNSAPDKSGLPSDRFSAERTGGSVSTLTIQRTQQEDSAVYLCASSQDRYPNQPQHFGDGTRLSIL.

The chain has TRBV9 and TRBJ2-7; 7 bases agree with TRBD1. V lost 0 bases, J lost 6 bases, and 6 bases stayed unmatched. The CDR3 runs 14 residues. Germline loops: CDR1 SGDLS, CDR2 YYNGEE. The chain's CDR3 is CASSVGTGRREQYF. In DNA form, the CDR3 reads TGTGCCAGCAGCGTAGGGACAGGACGGCGCGAGCAGTACTTC.